A single sample is the source of the 13 T cell receptor beta chains below, sequenced in a study of response to subunit inactivated influenza vaccine. TCRdb reprocessed the RT-PCR reads via MiXCR and lists one record per CDR3 protein. The sample includes a few hundred thousand distinct CDR3 sequences, approximately 10% of them seen just once. This sample was shared with a second study, whose subject was T cells expressing NK-cell markers. According to that study: 5'RACE template switching with UMIs generated TCR beta cDNA.

The sequencing here drew on PBMCs from blood, taken on the day of vaccination. These receptors came from a man aged 45-60 years who received an inactivated influenza vaccine.

This clonotype has ten or more counts. The V gene is TRBV20-1, the J gene TRBJ2-2; 11 bases agree with TRBD1. The germline CDR1 and CDR2 sequences are DFQATT and SNEGSKA (reference sequence). Losses at the gene ends were 4 bases for V and 4 bases for J; bases not matched to a gene: 14. CDR3 length equals 18 residues. CDR3 DNA sequence: TGCAGTGCTAAATATCCTTCAGGACAGGGGGCGGGCACCGGGGAGCTGTTTTTT. This translates into CSAKYPSGQGAGTGELFF.

This clonotype was observed a few times. V gene TRBV9 combines with J gene TRBJ1-2; a weak D match, TRBD1 (6 bases). CDR3 length: 16 amino acids. Trimming removed 5 bases from V and 3 bases from J, with 20 bases in between. Germline CDR1 is SGDLS and CDR2 is YYNGEE. The CDR3: CASSEGTSMADYGYTF. The CDR3 region has the DNA TGTGCCAGCAGTGAGGGGACAAGCATGGCGGACTATGGCTACACCTTC.

The V gene is TRBV15, the J gene TRBJ2-5, with D perhaps TRBD2 (7 bases). Per the germline V gene, CDR1 is LNHNV and CDR2 is YYDKDF (reference sequence). CDR3 length: 13 amino acids. The ends were cut back, 11 bases at V and 4 bases at J, with 17 bases in the middle. CDR3 sequence (DNA): TGTGCCGCAAAAAAAGGGGGGGGAGAGACCCAGTACTTC. Translating gives CAAKKGGGETQYF.

This clonotype was detected ten times or more. V usage is TRBV6-6 and J usage is TRBJ2-1; possible D gene TRBD2, 6 bases. Germline CDR1 and CDR2: MNHNY and SVGAGI (reference sequence). CDR3 length equals 12 residues. V was clipped by 2 bases and J by 9 bases, with 8 bases between them. CDR3 nucleotide sequence: TGTGCCAGCAGTTACGCTAGCGCTGAGCAGTTCTTC. Protein product: CASSYASAEQFF.

This clonotype was detected only a few times. The genes are TRBV12-3 or TRBV12-4 and TRBJ1-1; no reliable D call. The CDR3 sequence is 12 residues long. Deletions cut 5 bases from V and 7 bases from J, with 11 bases between. This CDR3 is CASSQTRIEAFF. The CDR3, as DNA: TGTGCCAGCAGTCAGACCAGGATTGAAGCTTTCTTT.

The chain carries TRBV29-1 and TRBJ2-3; 10 bases agree with TRBD2. This CDR3 is built from 15 residues. The V gene's germline CDR1 is SQVTM and CDR2 ANQGSEA. V lost 5 bases and J lost 6; bases outside the gene matches: 11. CDR3: CSVRLTSGSPDTQYF. CDR3 coding DNA: TGCAGCGTTAGGTTGACTAGCGGGTCCCCGGATACGCAGTATTTT.

The V call is TRBV12-3 or TRBV12-4, the J call TRBJ1-2, with 9 bases aligning to TRBD1. V dropped 7 bases and J dropped 2; count of bases not matched to a gene: 5. The CDR3 is made up of 14 amino acids. In DNA, the CDR3 is TGTGCCAGCATCAGACAGGGGGGGAACTATGGCTACACCTTC. Translated: CASIRQGGNYGYTF.

This clonotype was seen a handful of times. This chain joins TRBV20-1 and TRBJ1-2, with 11 nucleotides matching TRBD1. Germline assignment: CDR1 DFQATT and CDR2 SNEGSKA (reference sequence). The CDR3 has 15 residues. J lost 4 bases, V lost 3 bases, and 7 bases had no gene match. CDR3 loop: CSASASGTGGYGYTF. Written as DNA, the CDR3 is TGCAGTGCTAGTGCTTCCGGGACAGGGGGCTATGGCTACACCTTC.

This CDR3 reads CASSYWGGYEQFF. As DNA, the CDR3 is TGTGCCAGCAGTTACTGGGGGGGCTATGAGCAGTTCTTC. The genes are TRBV6-6 and TRBJ2-1; tentatively, D is TRBD2 (7 bases). Trimming left V 1 base short and J 8 bases short, with 9 bases between. CDR3 length equals 13 residues. The germline V gene encodes CDR1 MNHNY and CDR2 SVGAGI (reference sequence).

This sequence joins TRBV15 and TRBJ1-5; TRBD1 aligns across 7 bases. V dropped 6 bases and J dropped 6; count of bases not matched to a gene: 11. The V gene's germline CDR1 is LNHNV and CDR2 YYDKDF (reference sequence). CDR3 length: 15 amino acids. DNA of the CDR3: TGTGCCACCAGGATCCGGGACAGCCCCAGTCAGCCCCAGCATTTT. It encodes CATRIRDSPSQPQHF.

This chain connects TRBV12-3 or TRBV12-4 to TRBJ1-5; D is unclear. CDR3 length: 15 residues. V gave up 0 bases and J gave up 5 bases, with 11 bases separating them. CDR3 sequence (DNA): TGTGCCAGCAGTTTAGCGCTGGCAGCTCATCAGCCCCAGCATTTT. Translation gives CASSLALAAHQPQHF.

The chain carries TRBV28 and TRBJ2-2; 9 nucleotides agree with TRBD1. Germline V gene sequence: CDR1 MDHEN, CDR2 SYDVKM. The V segment lost 7 bases and the J segment 3 bases; nucleotides outside the gene matches: 6. This CDR3 is built from 15 residues. DNA of the CDR3: TGTGCCAGCAAGGCGGGACAGGGATACACCGGGGAGCTGTTTTTT. Its protein is CASKAGQGYTGELFF.

This clonotype came up a few times. J is TRBJ2-5 and V is TRBV12-3 or TRBV12-4; D might be TRBD2 (6 bases). CDR3 length equals 14 residues. The germline V and J ends were trimmed by 6 bases and 0 bases, with 11 bases remaining between them. Written as DNA, the CDR3 is TGTGCCAGCAGGTGGTCGGGGGACCAAGAGACCCAGTACTTC. This gives the protein CASRWSGDQETQYF.